Listed here are 23 T cell receptor beta chains from one sample, sequenced in a study of T cell responses to AZD1222 COVID-19 vaccine. Some clones are missing from TCRdb's copy, which holds only in-frame ones; the method was immunoSEQ multiplex PCR. Of around 130,000 clones listed, 88% are singletons. Source: peripheral blood, taken on day 0 of AZD1222 vaccination. These receptors all stem from an adult in good health.

The CDR3 DNA follows: TGCGCCAGCAGCAAAAATGCAGCGGGAGGAAACACCGGGGAGCTGTTTTTT. As protein: CASSKNAAGGNTGELFF. V is TRBV5-1 and J is TRBJ2-2, with 9 bases matching TRBD2. V lost 4 bases to trimming and J lost 2 bases; unmatched junction nucleotides: 9. This CDR3 contains 17 residues. Germline CDR1 SGHRS, CDR2 YFSETQ.

The rearrangement uses TRBV7-8 and TRBJ2-7; TRBD1 matches 9 bases. The CDR3 runs 15 residues. In germline, CDR1 is SGHVS, CDR2 FQNEAQ. J gave up 4 bases and V 5 bases, and 9 bases lay outside the gene matches. The CDR3 nucleotides are TGTGCCAGCAGCCGAGGGACAGGGCCGCAATACGAGCAGTACTTC. As protein: CASSRGTGPQYEQYF.

CDR3 bases: TGTGCCAGCAGTGCGGGCTCCTACAATGAGCAGTTCTTC. Translation: CASSAGSYNEQFF. The rearrangement joins TRBV6-4 to TRBJ2-1, with no clear D. The germline CDR1 and CDR2 sequences are MRHNA and SNTAGT. This CDR3 is 13 amino acids long. V was cut by 4 bases and J by 0 bases, with 4 bases left in between.

This clone was counted only a few times. The genes are TRBV2 and TRBJ1-2; a weak D match, TRBD1 (5 bases). Trimming shortened V by 6 bases and J by 3 bases, and 11 bases separated the two germline ends. The CDR3 spans 13 residues. The germline CDR1 and CDR2 sequences are SNHLY and FYNNEI. CDR3 sequence reads: CASRPGTDYGYTF. Written as DNA, the CDR3 is TGTGCCAGCAGGCCCGGGACCGACTATGGCTACACCTTC.

The chain employs TRBV11-3 and TRBJ1-5; 7 bases are shared with TRBD1. The V and J ends lost 7 bases and 2 bases, in that order; junction bases with no gene match: 17. CDR1 and CDR2 (germline): SGHNT, YENEEA. The CDR3 runs 18 residues. CDR3 DNA: TGTGCCAGCACCTACCGGGACAGACACTGGCGGGGCAATCAGCCCCAGCATTTT. It yields the protein CASTYRDRHWRGNQPQHF.

The gene calls are TRBV21-1 and TRBJ1-4. TRBV21-1 has pseudogene status. The CDR3 has 15 amino acids. The CDR3 is CASSKVGKICEKLFF. The DNA for the CDR3 is TGTGCCAGCAGCAAAGTTGGGAAGATTTGTGAAAAACTGTTTTTT.

The chain combines TRBV6-1 with TRBJ1-4; D not resolved. CDR1 and CDR2 from the germline V gene are MNHNS and SASEGT. This CDR3 spans 15 amino acids. The V and J ends lost 2 bases and 4 bases respectively, with 11 bases between them. Here the CDR3 DNA reads TGTGCCAGCAGTGAATCGGCTTACATTAATGAAAAACTGTTTTTT. It codes for CASSESAYINEKLFF.

In this sample, this clone turned up a few times. The CDR3 protein is CSVEGGSGADTQYF. CDR3 DNA sequence: TGCAGCGTTGAAGGCGGGAGTGGGGCAGATACGCAGTATTTT. The V gene is TRBV29-1, the J gene TRBJ2-3; 7 bases map to TRBD2. CDR3 size: 14 residues. Germline V gene data show CDR1 as SQVTM and CDR2 as ANQGSEA. Germline trimming cut 1 base from V and 4 bases from J; bases unmatched to any gene: 5.

The chain employs TRBV20-1 and TRBJ1-5; D unresolved. CDR1 and CDR2 (germline): DFQATT, SNEGSKA (reference sequence). The CDR3 totals 12 residues. Trimming shortened V by 3 bases and J by 2 bases, and 5 bases separated the two germline ends. In DNA form, the CDR3 reads TGCAGTGCTAGTGCCGGCAATCAGCCCCAGCATTTT. Protein product: CSASAGNQPQHF.

This clone was observed a few times. An end of the junction differs from the germline gene, which may be a read error. V is TRBV12-3 or TRBV12-4 and J is TRBJ2-7; 10 nucleotides match TRBD2. The CDR3 has 13 amino acids. The CDR3 loop reads CASSLAGAGEQYF. For the CDR3, the DNA is TGTGCCAGCAGTCTAGCGGGAGCGGGGGAGCAGTACTTC.

The V call is TRBV5-1, the J call TRBJ2-5; D ambiguous. From germline, CDR1 is SGHRS and CDR2 YFSETQ. The V and J ends lost 4 bases and 7 bases respectively, with 17 bases between them. The CDR3 has 14 amino acids. The CDR3 sequence is CASSDTQAPGTQYF. CDR3 bases: TGCGCCAGCAGCGATACACAAGCCCCGGGGACCCAGTACTTC.

The CDR3 nucleotides are TGTGCCAGCAGTTTTGGCGGGAATCAAGAGACCCAGTACTTC. This translates into CASSFGGNQETQYF. The rearrangement joins TRBV27 to TRBJ2-5, with a tentative D call TRBD2 (6 bases). Trimming shortened V by 3 bases and J by 2 bases, and 10 bases separated the two germline ends. The CDR3 is 14 residues long. Germline V gene sequence: CDR1 MNHEY, CDR2 SMNVEV (reference sequence).

This clone occurred once. This chain links TRBV19 with TRBJ2-6; tentatively, D is TRBD1 or TRBD2 (5 bases each). The germline CDR1 and CDR2 sequences are LNHDA and SQIVND (reference sequence). The V end was cut by 6 bases, the J end by 4 bases, with 13 bases between. The CDR3 sequence is 15 residues long. DNA of the CDR3: TGTGCCAGTAGCCCTACCGGGACCGGGGCCAACGTCCTGACTTTC. Its translation: CASSPTGTGANVLTF.

The V and J genes are TRBV19 and TRBJ1-2; unclear D gene. Trimming pared 1 base from V and 8 bases from J, leaving 14 bases between. Germline V gene data show CDR1 as LNHDA and CDR2 as SQIVND (reference sequence). The CDR3 length is 14 residues. CDR3 in DNA: TGTGCCAGTAGTATAGTTTCAGGTCTCGGGGGCTACACCTTC. This sequence encodes CASSIVSGLGGYTF.

This sequence joins TRBV11-2 and TRBJ1-2; 10 bases fit TRBD1. Germline V gene lookup returns CDR1 SGHAT and CDR2 FQNNGV. V lost 5 bases to trimming and J lost 7 bases; unmatched junction nucleotides: 4. The CDR3 loop spans 13 amino acids. CDR3 region: CASSLTGGIGYTF. The CDR3 bases are TGTGCCAGCAGCCTGACAGGGGGCATTGGCTACACCTTC. The variable domain in full, with the rest retrieved from reference TRBV11-2 and TRBJ1-2, is EAGVAQSPRYKIIEKRQSVAFWCNPISGHATLYWYQQILGQGPKLLIQFQNNGVVDDSQLPKDRFSAERLKGVDSTLKIQPAKLEDSAVYLCASSLTGGIGYTFGSGTRLTVV.

This clone has only one observation. The CDR3 spells CASSSRPQGALNTEAFF. CDR3 DNA: TGCGCCAGCAGCTCAAGGCCCCAGGGGGCTTTGAACACTGAAGCTTTCTTT. This chain links TRBV5-1 with TRBJ1-1, with TRBD1 matching over 8 bases. Germline V CDR1 and CDR2: SGHRS, YFSETQ. Trimming removed 3 bases from V and 0 bases from J; junction bases left unmatched: 10. The CDR3 is made up of 17 amino acids.

The rearrangement links TRBV28 to TRBJ1-4, with D maybe TRBD1 (6 bases). The CDR3 is made up of 17 amino acids. The V end was cut by 2 bases, the J end by 0 bases, with 13 bases between. Germline CDR1 MDHEN, CDR2 SYDVKM. The CDR3 reads CASSLGQGRATNEKLFF. CDR3 DNA: TGTGCCAGCAGTTTAGGGCAGGGGAGGGCAACTAATGAAAAACTGTTTTTT. Complete variable domain (other parts from reference TRBV28 and TRBJ1-4): DVKVTQSSRYLVKRTGEKVFLECVQDMDHENMFWYRQDPGLGLRLIYFSYDVKMKEKGDIPEGYSVSREKKERFSLILESASTNQTSMYLCASSLGQGRATNEKLFFGSGTQLSVL.

V and J are TRBV4-2 and TRBJ2-6, with 9 bases that match TRBD2. With 0 bases clipped from V and 6 bases from J, the junction kept 18 bases outside the gene matches. This CDR3 is built from 21 residues. Germline V gene lookup returns CDR1 LGHNA and CDR2 YNFKEQ. The CDR3 DNA is TGTGCCAGCAGCCAAGATTTCGGAGCTAGCGGGACACCGGGGCAGGCCAACGTCCTGACTTTC. Translating it yields CASSQDFGASGTPGQANVLTF.

The chain links TRBV10-1 to TRBJ1-1; D is unclear. Germline-derived CDR1 and CDR2 are WNHNN and SYGVQD (reference sequence). Trimming left V 8 bases short and J 4 bases short, with 17 bases between. CDR3 length: 14 residues. CDR3 nucleotides: TGCGCCAGCCGCGCGACTTCCGGGAGCACTGAAGCTTTCTTT. It specifies CASRATSGSTEAFF.

The genes are TRBV27 and TRBJ2-7; D tentatively fits TRBD1 or TRBD2 (6 bases each). Looked up from germline, CDR1 is MNHEY and CDR2 is SMNVEV (reference sequence). This CDR3 spans 14 amino acids. Trimming cost V 8 bases and J 1 base, with 15 bases left between them. In nucleotides, the CDR3 is TGTGCCAGCTCCACAGGGAGGAAGTCCTACGAGCAGTACTTC. It specifies CASSTGRKSYEQYF.

CDR3 nucleotides: TGCGCCAGCAGCGACACCCTTACCTACGAGCAGTACTTC. Translating gives CASSDTLTYEQYF. V is TRBV5-1 and J is TRBJ2-7; D is unclear. The CDR3 is made up of 13 amino acids. The germline V gene encodes CDR1 SGHRS and CDR2 YFSETQ. The ends were cut back, 4 bases at V and 2 bases at J, with 10 bases in the middle.

J is TRBJ2-5 and V is TRBV4-2, with 8 positions matching TRBD1. The CDR3 has 15 residues. J was trimmed by 5 bases and V by 0 bases; bases with no gene match: 5. The V gene's germline CDR1 is LGHNA and CDR2 YNFKEQ. CDR3 nucleotide sequence: TGTGCCAGCAGCCAAGATTCAGGGGGCAGCGAGACCCAGTACTTC. Residues: CASSQDSGGSETQYF.

The V gene is TRBV7-2, the J gene TRBJ2-2, with D perhaps TRBD2 (6 bases). CDR1 is SGHTA, CDR2 FQGNSA, per germline. CDR3 length: 16 residues. Trimming pared 5 bases from V and 5 bases from J, leaving 18 bases between. As DNA, the CDR3 is TGTGCCAGCAGCCGCAGGACTACTTTTTTTACCGGGGAGCTGTTTTTT. It specifies CASSRRTTFFTGELFF.